The rows below give T cell receptor beta chains drawn from one sample of a study of T cells in Graves' hyperthyroidism and ophthalmopathy. One entry per CDR3 protein, called by TCRdb with MiXCR from the multiplex PCR reads. This table holds approximately 98,000 distinct CDR3 sequences, around 42% found once. The sequenced sample consisted of peripheral blood or thyroid tissue (not recorded which). These receptors originate from a woman in her 30s with Graves' hyperthyroidism. CDR3s include the opening cysteine and the closing phenylalanine or tryptophan. The D gene is left open where the match is weak. Expanded clones are given a class, and other clones once, few, many or no size at all.

v_call	d_call	cdr3_length	j_call	clone_size	cdr3_nt	cdr3_aa
TRBV28	TRBD1	19	TRBJ1-5	-	TGTGCCAGCAGTTTAGTATTGGGACAGGGGCTTTATAGCAATCAGCCCCAGCATTTT	CASSLVLGQGLYSNQPQHF
TRBV14	-	16	TRBJ1-4	many	TGTGCCAGCAGCCATCATTCGCAGAGACTTAATGAAAAACTGTTTTTT	CASSHHSQRLNEKLFF
TRBV7-2	TRBD2	13	TRBJ2-7	many	TGTGCCAGCAGCTTAGCGGGAGGGCAAGAGCAGTACTTC	CASSLAGGQEQYF
TRBV7-8	-	15	TRBJ1-3	-	TGTGCCAGCACCTTTACGGCGAGCAGTGGCAACACCATATATTTT	CASTFTASSGNTIYF
TRBV20-1	-	14	TRBJ2-7	many	TGCAGTGCTAGATACCGGGACATAGCATGGGAGCAGTACTTC	CSARYRDIAWEQYF
TRBV2	-	15	TRBJ2-3	-	TGTGCCAGCAGTTACGTTCCGGGGAGCACAGGTACGCAGTATTTT	CASSYVPGSTGTQYF
TRBV20-1	-	14	TRBJ2-7	many	TGCAGTGCTACCGGACACCTGAGCTCCTACGAGCAGTACTTC	CSATGHLSSYEQYF
TRBV7-6	TRBD2	16	TRBJ2-7	-	TGTGCCAGCAGTTTAGCGGGAGGGCCGGCTGCCTACGAGCAGTACTTC	CASSLAGGPAAYEQYF
TRBV4-1	-	15	TRBJ2-5	many	TGCGCCAGCAGCCAAGTGGGGGGATCGTTTGAGACCCAGTACTTC	CASSQVGGSFETQYF
TRBV7-9	TRBD1	14	TRBJ1-3	-	TGTGCCAGCAGCGCGGGACAGGGGCGGAACACCATATATTTT	CASSAGQGRNTIYF
TRBV10-2	TRBD1	13	TRBJ1-6	many	TGCGCCAGCACAACAGGGGATAATTCACCCCTCCACTTT	CASTTGDNSPLHF
TRBV7-2	-	16	TRBJ1-5	-	TGTGCCAGCAGAAGCAATGGGGGGGGGGCGCATCAGCCCCAGCATTTT	CASRSNGGGAHQPQHF
TRBV6-5	-	15	TRBJ1-2	many	TGTGCCAGCAGTTACGGGGGTTTTGCTAACTATGGCTACACCTTC	CASSYGGFANYGYTF
TRBV12-3/TRBV12-4	-	16	TRBJ2-6	once	TGTGCCAGCAGTGAATACGGGAGTCCTGGGGCCAACGTCCTGACTTTC	CASSEYGSPGANVLTF
TRBV7-9	-	15	TRBJ2-7	many	TGTGCCAGCAGCTTACACTCAGCTGCCTCCTACGAGCAGTACTTC	CASSLHSAASYEQYF
TRBV10-2	TRBD2	14	TRBJ2-7	-	TGCGCCAGCAGTGAGACTAGCGGGCTGGGTGAGCAGTACTTC	CASSETSGLGEQYF
TRBV28	-	14	TRBJ2-3	-	TGTGCCAGCAGTTGGGCCGCGGTGGGAGATACGCAGTATTTT	CASSWAAVGDTQYF
TRBV28	-	13	TRBJ1-1	many	TGTGCCAGCAGTACACCGTTGAACACTGAAGCTTTCTTT	CASSTPLNTEAFF
TRBV6-5	-	15	TRBJ2-7	many	TGTGCCAGCAGAGCCCCCAGGGGCGTTAGGAACGAGCAGTACTTC	CASRAPRGVRNEQYF
TRBV6-6	TRBD1	16	TRBJ2-7	many	TGTGCCAGCAGTGAATTAATAGGACAGGGGTTCTACGAGCAGTACTTC	CASSELIGQGFYEQYF
TRBV5-1	TRBD1	15	TRBJ1-1	-	TGCGCCAGCAGCTTGGCAGCAGGGGGCTCAGGGGGAGCTTTCTTC	CASSLAAGGSGGAFF
TRBV10-3	-	15	TRBJ1-3	-	TGTGCCATCACCGAAAGCCAGTCATCTGGAAACACCATATATTTT	CAITESQSSGNTIYF
TRBV28	-	14	TRBJ1-5	-	TGTGCCAGCAGCTTTCTCTATAGCAATCAGCCCCAGCATTTT	CASSFLYSNQPQHF
TRBV20-1	-	13	TRBJ1-1	-	TGCAGTGCTTACCGTTCGGGTGGTGCTGAAGCTTTCTTT	CSAYRSGGAEAFF
TRBV20-1	TRBD1	16	TRBJ2-7	once	TGCAGTACTAGCTCCGGGACAGGGGCTAGGTCCTACGAGCAGTACTTC	CSTSSGTGARSYEQYF
TRBV14	-	14	TRBJ1-6	-	TGTGCCAGCAGCCGTCACAGGGATAATTCACCCCTCCACTTC	CASSRHRDNSPLHF
TRBV7-8	-	18	TRBJ2-7	many	TGTGCCAGCAGCTTAGAGGTATTACGAGGGGCCAACTCCTACGAGCAGTACTTC	CASSLEVLRGANSYEQYF
TRBV20-1	-	11	TRBJ2-5	many	TGCAGTGCTAGGAATCAAGAGACCCAGTACTTC	CSARNQETQYF
TRBV30	TRBD1	14	TRBJ1-6	many	TGTGCCTGGAGTGTCGGGACAGGGAATTCACCCCTCCACTTT	CAWSVGTGNSPLHF
TRBV29-1	-	14	TRBJ1-3	many	TGCAGCGTTGAAAACAGGGCCTCTGGAAACACCATATATTTT	CSVENRASGNTIYF
TRBV19	-	15	TRBJ1-4	many	TGTGCCAGTAGTGTCGCAGGGCAGACTAATGAAAAACTGTTTTTT	CASSVAGQTNEKLFF
TRBV6-4	-	18	TRBJ1-3	-	TGTGCCAGCAGTGATCGCGTATCGGGGCGCCGCTCTGGAAGCACCATATATTTT	CASSDRVSGRRSGSTIYF
TRBV4-1	TRBD2	16	TRBJ2-1	many	TGCGCCAGCAGCCAAGAGTCTAGCGGGAGATTGAATGAGCAGTTCTTC	CASSQESSGRLNEQFF
TRBV4-1	-	14	TRBJ1-1	-	TGCGCCAGCAGCCAAGCCCGACTGGACACTGAAGCTTTCTTT	CASSQARLDTEAFF
TRBV4-2	-	17	TRBJ2-7	many	TGTGCCAGCAGCCAGGCAGAGGTCCCGCTACAATCCTACGAGCAGTACTTC	CASSQAEVPLQSYEQYF
TRBV28	-	14	TRBJ2-5	many	TGTGCCAGCATCCCCGGGAGCGGACAAGAGACCCAGTACTTC	CASIPGSGQETQYF
TRBV6-6	-	14	TRBJ2-6	many	TGTGCCAGCAGTTTAGTTTCTGGGGCCAACGTCCTGACTTTC	CASSLVSGANVLTF
TRBV15	TRBD2	16	TRBJ2-7	-	TGTGCCACCAGCAGCGTAGAAGCCAGCGGGACCTACGAGCAGTACTTC	CATSSVEASGTYEQYF
TRBV20-1	TRBD1	15	TRBJ1-1	many	TGCAGTGCTAAAAGTGACAGGGCGGCCGTACCCGAAGCTTTCTTT	CSAKSDRAAVPEAFF
TRBV7-9	-	14	TRBJ1-2	many	TGTGCCAGCAGCTTTGGTGGGACACTCTATGGCTACACCTTC	CASSFGGTLYGYTF
TRBV6-6	-	15	TRBJ2-7	many	TGTGCCAGCAGTTACCCACAGCTAGCGACCTACGAGCAGTACTTC	CASSYPQLATYEQYF
TRBV20-1	-	14	TRBJ1-5	many	TGCAGTGCCAGTACAAGGTTGGGCAATCAGCCCCAGCATTTT	CSASTRLGNQPQHF
TRBV10-2	-	12	TRBJ2-1	-	TGCGCCAGCAGTGCGACAGGTAATGAGCAGTTCTTC	CASSATGNEQFF
TRBV28	-	16	TRBJ1-2	-	TGTGCCAGCAGTTTCAATGACGCTATTTCCGACTATGGCTACACCTTC	CASSFNDAISDYGYTF
TRBV3-1	TRBD2	15	TRBJ2-5	many	TGTGCCAGCAGCCCGGGACTAGCCCTACAAGAGACCCAGTACTTC	CASSPGLALQETQYF
TRBV7-3	-	13	TRBJ1-5	-	TGTGCCAGCAGCTTAGGGGAACAAGGGCCCCAGCATTTT	CASSLGEQGPQHF
TRBV5-1	-	11	TRBJ2-5	many	TGCGCCAGCACAAAACAAGAGACCCAGTACTTC	CASTKQETQYF
TRBV20-1	-	12	TRBJ2-7	many	TGCAGTGCTAGGGACTTCTCTTACGAGCAGTACTTC	CSARDFSYEQYF
TRBV5-1	TRBD1	15	TRBJ2-7	many	TGCGCCAGCAGCCAGGCCCCCGGACAGGCGTACGAGCAGTACTTC	CASSQAPGQAYEQYF
TRBV9	-	14	TRBJ1-3	many	TGTGCCAGCAGCGTAGGTGTCACTGGAAACACCATATATTTT	CASSVGVTGNTIYF
TRBV7-3	-	14	TRBJ2-5	many	TGTGCCAGCAGCCCGGGACACTCGCAAGAGACCCAGTACTTC	CASSPGHSQETQYF
TRBV10-3	TRBD2	15	TRBJ2-7	many	TGTGCCATCAGTGGCGATAGACTAGCTGACTACGAGCAGTACTTC	CAISGDRLADYEQYF
TRBV7-9	TRBD1	12	TRBJ2-1	-	TGTGCCAGCAGCCCAACAGGGGTGCGCGAGTTCTTC	CASSPTGVREFF
TRBV15	-	16	TRBJ2-3	-	TGTGCCACCAGCAGAGGGAGGACTACCGGCACAGATACGCAGTATTTT	CATSRGRTTGTDTQYF
TRBV10-3	-	12	TRBJ1-5	once	TGTGCCATCAGTTTGGTGTACCAGCCCCAGCATTTT	CAISLVYQPQHF
TRBV7-8	TRBD1	16	TRBJ2-2	-	TGTGCCAGCAGTATCCACCCGGGACAGGGTTCCGGGGAGCTGTTTTTT	CASSIHPGQGSGELFF
TRBV5-1	TRBD2	17	TRBJ2-2	many	TGCGCCAGCAGCCAGCTAGCGGGAGCCCCCCCGCCCGGGGAGCTGTTTTTT	CASSQLAGAPPPGELFF
TRBV4-2	-	15	TRBJ2-3	few	TGTGCCAGCAGCCAAGACGCGGGGAGCACAGATACGCAGTATTTT	CASSQDAGSTDTQYF
TRBV14	-	17	TRBJ2-6	-	TGTGCCAGCAGCCCGTCCACCGGGTACTCTGGGGCCAACGTCCTGACTTTC	CASSPSTGYSGANVLTF
TRBV7-2	-	13	TRBJ2-7	many	TGTGCCAGCAGCTTTGGAGCCCTCTACGAGCAGTACTTC	CASSFGALYEQYF